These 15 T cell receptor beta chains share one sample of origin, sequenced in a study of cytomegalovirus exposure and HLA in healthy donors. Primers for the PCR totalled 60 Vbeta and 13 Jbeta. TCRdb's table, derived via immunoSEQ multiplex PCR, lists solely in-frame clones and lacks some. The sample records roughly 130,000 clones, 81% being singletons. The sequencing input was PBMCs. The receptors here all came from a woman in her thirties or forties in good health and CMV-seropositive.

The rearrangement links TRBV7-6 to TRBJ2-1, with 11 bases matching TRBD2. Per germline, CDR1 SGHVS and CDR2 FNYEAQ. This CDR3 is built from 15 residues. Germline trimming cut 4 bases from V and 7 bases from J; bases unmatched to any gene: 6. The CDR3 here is CASSSLAGGRNEQFF. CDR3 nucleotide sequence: TGTGCCAGCAGCTCCTTAGCGGGGGGGCGGAATGAGCAGTTCTTC.

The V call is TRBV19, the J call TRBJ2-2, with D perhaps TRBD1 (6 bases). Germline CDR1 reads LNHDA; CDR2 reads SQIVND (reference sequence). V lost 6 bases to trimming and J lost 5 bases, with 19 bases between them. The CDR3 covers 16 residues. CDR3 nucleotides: TGTGCCAGTAGCTGGGACACTGGGGTAGGAACCGGGGAGCTGTTTTTT. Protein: CASSWDTGVGTGELFF.

CDR3 in amino acids: CASSFRDRGLDTEAFF. In DNA form, the CDR3 reads TGTGCCAGCAGCTTCCGGGACAGGGGGTTGGACACTGAAGCTTTCTTT. The chain joins TRBV7-8 to TRBJ1-1, with 11 bases lining up with TRBD1. Trimming removed 3 bases from V and 3 bases from J; junction bases left unmatched: 6. The CDR3 has 16 residues. Germline lookup yields CDR1 SGHVS and CDR2 FQNEAQ. The variable domain in full, with the rest retrieved from reference TRBV7-8 and TRBJ1-1, is GAGVSQSPRYKVAKRGQDVALRCDPISGHVSLFWYQQALGQGPEFLTYFQNEAQLDKSGLPSDRFFAERPEGSVSTLKIQRTQQEDSAVYLCASSFRDRGLDTEAFFGQGTRLTVV.

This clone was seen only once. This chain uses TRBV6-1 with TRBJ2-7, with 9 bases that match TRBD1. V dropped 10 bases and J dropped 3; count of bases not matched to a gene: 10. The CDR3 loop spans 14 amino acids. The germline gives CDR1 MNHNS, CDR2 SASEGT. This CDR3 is CAIQIRTGDYEQYF. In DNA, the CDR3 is TGTGCCATTCAAATTCGGACAGGGGACTACGAGCAGTACTTC.

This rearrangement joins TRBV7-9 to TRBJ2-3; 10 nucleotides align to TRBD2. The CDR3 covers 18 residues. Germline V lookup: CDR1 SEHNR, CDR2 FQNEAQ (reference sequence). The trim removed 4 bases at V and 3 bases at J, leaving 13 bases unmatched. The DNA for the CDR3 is TGTGCCAGCAGCTCCACTAAGGTGACTAGCGGGCAGACAGATACGCAGTATTTT. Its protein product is CASSSTKVTSGQTDTQYF. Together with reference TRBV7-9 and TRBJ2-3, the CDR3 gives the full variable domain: DTGVSQNPRHKITKRGQNVTFRCDPISEHNRLYWYRQTLGQGPEFLTYFQNEAQLEKSRLLSDRFSAERPKGSFSTLEIQRTEQGDSAMYLCASSSTKVTSGQTDTQYFGPGTRLTVL.

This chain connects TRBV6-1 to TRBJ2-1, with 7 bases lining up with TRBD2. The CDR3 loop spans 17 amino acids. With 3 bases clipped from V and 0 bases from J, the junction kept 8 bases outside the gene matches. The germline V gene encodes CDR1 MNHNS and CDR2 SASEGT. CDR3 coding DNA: TGTGCCAGCAGTGACTTGAGCGGGATAAGCTCCTACAATGAGCAGTTCTTC. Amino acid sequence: CASSDLSGISSYNEQFF.

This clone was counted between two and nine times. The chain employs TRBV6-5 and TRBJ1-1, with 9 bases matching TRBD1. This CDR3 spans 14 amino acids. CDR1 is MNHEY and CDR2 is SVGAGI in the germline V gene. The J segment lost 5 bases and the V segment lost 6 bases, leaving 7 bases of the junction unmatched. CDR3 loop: CASSLQGAWTEAFF. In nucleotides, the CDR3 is TGTGCCAGCAGCTTACAGGGGGCGTGGACTGAAGCTTTCTTT.

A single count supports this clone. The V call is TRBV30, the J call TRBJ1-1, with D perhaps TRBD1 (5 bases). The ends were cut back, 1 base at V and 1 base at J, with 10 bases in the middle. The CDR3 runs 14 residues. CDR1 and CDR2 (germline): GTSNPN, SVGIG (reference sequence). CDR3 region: CAWSGGLPNTEAFF. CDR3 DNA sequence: TGTGCCTGGAGTGGGGGACTCCCGAACACTGAAGCTTTCTTT.

CDR3 nucleotide sequence: TGTGCCAGCTCACTCAAACAGGGTGGCGAGCAGTACTTC. Protein product: CASSLKQGGEQYF. This rearrangement joins TRBV18 to TRBJ2-7; tentative D call: TRBD1 (6 bases). The CDR3 extends over 13 amino acids. CDR1 and CDR2 (germline): KGHSH, LQKENI. Trimming stripped 4 bases from V and 6 bases from J, with 13 bases between.

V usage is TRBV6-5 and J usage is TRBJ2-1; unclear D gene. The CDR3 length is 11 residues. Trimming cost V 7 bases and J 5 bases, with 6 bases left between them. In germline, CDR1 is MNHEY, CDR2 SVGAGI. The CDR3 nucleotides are TGTGCCAGCACGAGGCACAATGAGCAGTTCTTC. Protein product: CASTRHNEQFF.

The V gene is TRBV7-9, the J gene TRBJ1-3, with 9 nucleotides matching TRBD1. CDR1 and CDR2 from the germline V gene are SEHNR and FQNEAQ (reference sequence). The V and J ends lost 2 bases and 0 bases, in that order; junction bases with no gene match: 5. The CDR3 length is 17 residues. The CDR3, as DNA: TGTGCCAGCAGCTTATGGACAGGGGAAACCTCTGGAAACACCATATATTTT. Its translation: CASSLWTGETSGNTIYF.

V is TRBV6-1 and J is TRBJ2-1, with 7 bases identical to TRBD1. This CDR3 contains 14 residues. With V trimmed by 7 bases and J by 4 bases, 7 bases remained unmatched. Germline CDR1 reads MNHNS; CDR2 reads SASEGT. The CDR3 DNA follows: TGTGCCAGCAAAAGACAGGGAGATTACAATGAGCAGTTCTTC. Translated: CASKRQGDYNEQFF.

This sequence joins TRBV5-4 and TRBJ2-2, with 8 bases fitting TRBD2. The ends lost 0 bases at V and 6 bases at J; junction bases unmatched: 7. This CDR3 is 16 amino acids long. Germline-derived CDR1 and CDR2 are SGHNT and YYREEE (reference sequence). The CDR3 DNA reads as TGTGCCAGCAGCTTGGTTGTAGCGGGGATCGCCGGGGAGCTGTTTTTT. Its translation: CASSLVVAGIAGELFF.

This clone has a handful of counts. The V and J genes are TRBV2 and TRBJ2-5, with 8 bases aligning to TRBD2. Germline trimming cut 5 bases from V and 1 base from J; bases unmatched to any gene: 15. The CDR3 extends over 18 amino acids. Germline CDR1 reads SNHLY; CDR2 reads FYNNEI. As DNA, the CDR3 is TGTGCCAGCAGTTTCCACTTAGGGGCGGGAGGACTCCAAGAGACCCAGTACTTC. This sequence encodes CASSFHLGAGGLQETQYF.

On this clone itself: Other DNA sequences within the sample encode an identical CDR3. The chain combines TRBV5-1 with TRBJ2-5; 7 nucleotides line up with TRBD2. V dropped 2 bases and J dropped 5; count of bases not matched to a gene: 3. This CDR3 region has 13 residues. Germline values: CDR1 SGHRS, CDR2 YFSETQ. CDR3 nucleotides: TGCGCCAGCAGCTTTGGGGGGGAGGAGACCCAGTACTTC. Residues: CASSFGGEETQYF.